The rows below give T cell receptor beta chains drawn from one sample of a study of CD8 T cells in Susac syndrome. TCRdb analysed the immunoSEQ multiplex PCR reads with MiXCR anew, one entry per CDR3 protein. The sample carries about 300,000 distinct CDR3 sequences, approximately 85% recorded once. Sequencing was performed on CD8+ T cells from PBMCs. The receptors here all came from a human donor with multiple sclerosis. The CDR3 runs from the conserved cysteine through the conserved F or W. The order of the fields is V gene, clone size, D gene, J gene, CDR3 protein, CDR3 DNA. The D gene is left open where the match is weak. The size field is filled for only some rows; it gives once, few, many or a size class.

V: TRBV9
size: .
D: .
J: TRBJ1-1
CDR3: CASSVAPGNEAFF
DNA: TGTGCCAGCAGCGTAGCCCCAGGTAATGAAGCTTTCTTT

V: TRBV12-3/TRBV12-4
size: .
D: .
J: TRBJ2-7
CDR3: CASSLPGESNEQYF
DNA: TGTGCCAGCAGTTTACCGGGAGAATCGAACGAGCAGTACTTC

V: TRBV4-2
size: .
D: .
J: TRBJ1-1
CDR3: CASSQDGSGSLNTEAFF
DNA: TGTGCCAGCAGCCAAGATGGGAGTGGCTCCTTGAACACTGAAGCTTTCTTT

V: TRBV11-2
size: .
D: TRBD1
J: TRBJ2-3
CDR3: CASSSGTERTDTQYF
DNA: TGTGCCAGCAGCTCCGGGACAGAGCGCACAGATACGCAGTATTTT

V: TRBV9
size: .
D: .
J: TRBJ2-1
CDR3: CASSPGGKGHEQFF
DNA: TGTGCCAGCAGCCCGGGCGGGAAGGGACACGAGCAGTTCTTC

V: TRBV20-1
size: .
D: .
J: TRBJ2-4
CDR3: CSARRTTKNIQYF
DNA: TGCAGTGCTAGACGGACAACCAAAAACATTCAGTACTTC

V: TRBV27
size: .
D: TRBD2
J: TRBJ2-7
CDR3: CASSLDGRFNEQYF
DNA: TGTGCCAGCAGTTTGGACGGGAGGTTTAACGAGCAGTACTTC

V: TRBV29-1
size: .
D: .
J: TRBJ2-3
CDR3: CSVVPGITTTDTQYF
DNA: TGCAGCGTTGTCCCAGGGATCACGACCACAGATACGCAGTATTTT

V: TRBV28
size: .
D: .
J: TRBJ2-2
CDR3: CASSYPSANTGELFF
DNA: TGTGCCAGCAGTTATCCTAGCGCTAACACCGGGGAGCTGTTTTTT

V: TRBV7-2
size: .
D: TRBD1
J: TRBJ1-4
CDR3: CASSLPEGADEKLFF
DNA: TGTGCCAGCAGCTTGCCCGAGGGGGCTGATGAAAAACTGTTTTTT

V: TRBV27
size: once
D: TRBD2
J: TRBJ2-2
CDR3: CASSPRTSGRYDGELFF
DNA: TGTGCCAGCAGTCCACGGACTAGCGGGAGGTATGACGGGGAGCTGTTTTTT

V: TRBV27
size: .
D: TRBD2
J: TRBJ2-1
CDR3: CASSYDSGRALNEQFF
DNA: TGTGCCAGCAGCTACGATAGCGGGAGGGCCTTAAATGAGCAGTTCTTC

V: TRBV14
size: few
D: .
J: TRBJ2-2
CDR3: CASSQDLRPSVGELFF
DNA: TGTGCCAGCAGCCAAGATCTGCGCCCCTCGGTCGGGGAGCTGTTTTTT

V: TRBV14
size: .
D: .
J: TRBJ1-1
CDR3: CASSQDWQIGGNTEAFF
DNA: TGTGCCAGCAGCCAAGATTGGCAGATTGGTGGAAACACTGAAGCTTTCTTT

V: TRBV29-1
size: .
D: TRBD2
J: TRBJ2-1
CDR3: CSVESPTGGALNEQFF
DNA: TGCAGCGTTGAGAGTCCAACGGGGGGTGCGCTGAATGAGCAGTTCTTC

V: TRBV4-1
size: few
D: TRBD2
J: TRBJ2-7
CDR3: CASSQVAGDTYEQYF
DNA: TGCGCCAGCAGCCAAGTGGCGGGAGACACTTATGAGCAGTACTTC

V: TRBV20-1
size: once
D: TRBD2
J: TRBJ2-1
CDR3: CSAPAGVDYNEQFF
DNA: TGCAGTGCTCCAGCGGGAGTCGACTACAATGAGCAGTTCTTC

V: TRBV6-5
size: .
D: .
J: TRBJ2-3
CDR3: CASHRHPSGTDTQYF
DNA: TGTGCCAGCCACCGCCACCCTAGCGGCACAGATACGCAGTATTTT

V: TRBV19
size: .
D: .
J: TRBJ2-1
CDR3: CASSIRGAYNEQFF
DNA: TGTGCCAGTAGTATCAGGGGTGCCTACAATGAGCAGTTCTTC

V: TRBV5-6
size: .
D: TRBD2
J: TRBJ2-3
CDR3: CASSAGLAGIYIGMDTQYF
DNA: TGTGCCAGCAGCGCGGGACTAGCGGGAATCTATATCGGTATGGATACGCAGTATTTT

V: TRBV5-1
size: .
D: .
J: TRBJ1-2
CDR3: CASSLEGQNYGYTF
DNA: TGCGCCAGCAGCTTGGAAGGACAGAACTATGGCTACACCTTC

V: TRBV29-1
size: .
D: .
J: TRBJ2-1
CDR3: CSVEDRAPEQFF
DNA: TGCAGCGTTGAAGATCGGGCTCCCGAGCAGTTCTTC

V: TRBV13
size: few
D: .
J: TRBJ2-7
CDR3: CASRGAYEQYF
DNA: TGTGCCAGCCGTGGCGCCTACGAGCAGTACTTC

V: TRBV7-6
size: .
D: .
J: TRBJ1-1
CDR3: CASSLSQQNTEAFF
DNA: TGTGCCAGCAGCTTATCTCAACAGAACACTGAAGCTTTCTTT

V: TRBV6-1
size: .
D: .
J: TRBJ1-2
CDR3: CASRRDGDYGYTF
DNA: TGTGCCAGCAGACGGGACGGTGATTATGGCTACACCTTC

V: TRBV27
size: .
D: TRBD1
J: TRBJ2-7
CDR3: CASSLLGGDRAYEQYF
DNA: TGTGCCAGCAGTTTATTAGGGGGGGACAGGGCCTACGAGCAGTACTTC

V: TRBV7-9
size: .
D: .
J: TRBJ1-1
CDR3: CASSPDRRNTEAFF
DNA: TGTGCCAGCAGCCCCGACCGCCGGAACACTGAAGCTTTCTTT

V: TRBV5-4
size: once
D: .
J: TRBJ2-3
CDR3: CASSGMSGSTDTQYF
DNA: TGTGCCAGCAGCGGCATGAGCGGGAGCACAGATACGCAGTATTTT

V: TRBV28
size: .
D: .
J: TRBJ2-3
CDR3: CASSFVNPSTDTQYF
DNA: TGTGCCAGCAGTTTCGTAAACCCTAGCACAGATACGCAGTATTTT

V: TRBV7-9
size: .
D: .
J: TRBJ2-4
CDR3: CASAPAPADIQYF
DNA: TGTGCCAGCGCCCCCGCCCCGGCTGACATTCAGTACTTC

V: TRBV30
size: .
D: .
J: TRBJ2-3
CDR3: CAWSRGMSRDTQYF
DNA: TGTGCCTGGAGTAGAGGGATGTCCCGCGATACGCAGTATTTT

V: TRBV6-1
size: .
D: .
J: TRBJ1-2
CDR3: CASRNPLFGGRYGYTF
DNA: TGTGCCAGCAGAAATCCCCTGTTTGGGGGGCGATATGGCTACACCTTC

V: TRBV6-5
size: .
D: .
J: TRBJ2-1
CDR3: CASSFLQPQNNEQFF
DNA: TGTGCCAGCAGTTTCCTCCAACCACAGAACAATGAGCAGTTCTTC

V: TRBV10-1
size: .
D: TRBD2
J: TRBJ2-7
CDR3: CASTFLAVGFYEQYF
DNA: TGCGCCAGCACCTTCCTAGCGGTAGGTTTCTACGAGCAGTACTTC

V: TRBV2
size: .
D: .
J: TRBJ1-5
CDR3: CASSDEGRAAQHF
DNA: TGTGCCAGCAGTGACGAGGGCCGGGCGGCCCAGCATTTT

V: TRBV20-1
size: .
D: TRBD1
J: TRBJ1-3
CDR3: CSAREGTGNSGNTIYF
DNA: TGCAGTGCTAGAGAAGGGACAGGGAACTCTGGAAACACCATATATTTT

V: TRBV11-2
size: .
D: .
J: TRBJ2-2
CDR3: CASFWDANTGELFF
DNA: TGTGCCAGCTTTTGGGACGCGAACACCGGGGAGCTGTTTTTT

V: TRBV9
size: .
D: .
J: TRBJ1-1
CDR3: CASTARFMNTEAFF
DNA: TGTGCCAGCACCGCTCGGTTTATGAACACTGAAGCTTTCTTT

V: TRBV6-2/TRBV6-3
size: .
D: TRBD1
J: TRBJ2-1
CDR3: CASSSSPGTGSFFYNEQFF
DNA: TGTGCCAGCAGCTCCTCCCCCGGGACAGGGTCATTTTTCTACAATGAGCAGTTCTTC

V: TRBV11-2
size: .
D: .
J: TRBJ2-2
CDR3: CATEGNTGELFF
DNA: TGTGCCACCGAGGGGAACACCGGGGAGCTGTTTTTT

V: TRBV5-6
size: .
D: .
J: TRBJ2-5
CDR3: CASSPSSKETQYF
DNA: TGTGCCAGCAGCCCTTCGAGCAAAGAGACCCAGTACTTC

V: TRBV4-3
size: .
D: .
J: TRBJ1-5
CDR3: CASSQDWGSQPQHF
DNA: TGCGCCAGCAGCCAAGATTGGGGATCCCAGCCCCAGCATTTT

V: TRBV13
size: few
D: TRBD2
J: TRBJ2-1
CDR3: CASGVWGHSGSVNEQFF
DNA: TGTGCCAGCGGCGTCTGGGGCCATAGCGGGAGTGTCAATGAGCAGTTCTTC

V: TRBV28
size: .
D: TRBD1
J: TRBJ2-7
CDR3: CASSYGTGSLYEQYF
DNA: TGTGCCAGCAGTTACGGGACAGGGAGTCTGTACGAGCAGTACTTC

V: TRBV28
size: .
D: .
J: TRBJ1-5
CDR3: CASSLLLPRLDQPQHF
DNA: TGTGCCAGCAGTTTATTATTGCCTAGGCTCGATCAGCCCCAGCATTTT

V: TRBV5-6
size: .
D: .
J: TRBJ2-5
CDR3: CASSVLDTSPETQYF
DNA: TGTGCCAGCAGCGTACTGGACACTTCGCCCGAGACCCAGTACTTC

V: TRBV4-3
size: .
D: .
J: TRBJ2-3
CDR3: CASSLQTDYTDTQYF
DNA: TGCGCCAGCAGCCTCCAAACGGACTACACAGATACGCAGTATTTT

V: TRBV7-9
size: .
D: .
J: TRBJ2-7
CDR3: CASSARDSGTYEQYF
DNA: TGTGCCAGCAGCGCCCGGGACTCCGGGACCTACGAGCAGTACTTC

V: TRBV28
size: .
D: .
J: TRBJ2-2
CDR3: CASSNIRVNTGELFF
DNA: TGTGCCAGCAGTAATATAAGGGTGAACACCGGGGAGCTGTTTTTT

V: TRBV4-1
size: .
D: .
J: TRBJ1-1
CDR3: CASSQDALRQGNTEAFF
DNA: TGCGCCAGCAGCCAAGATGCATTACGGCAGGGAAACACTGAAGCTTTCTTT

V: TRBV12-3/TRBV12-4
size: .
D: .
J: TRBJ1-2
CDR3: CASKIERGYTF
DNA: TGTGCCAGCAAGATAGAGAGGGGCTACACCTTC